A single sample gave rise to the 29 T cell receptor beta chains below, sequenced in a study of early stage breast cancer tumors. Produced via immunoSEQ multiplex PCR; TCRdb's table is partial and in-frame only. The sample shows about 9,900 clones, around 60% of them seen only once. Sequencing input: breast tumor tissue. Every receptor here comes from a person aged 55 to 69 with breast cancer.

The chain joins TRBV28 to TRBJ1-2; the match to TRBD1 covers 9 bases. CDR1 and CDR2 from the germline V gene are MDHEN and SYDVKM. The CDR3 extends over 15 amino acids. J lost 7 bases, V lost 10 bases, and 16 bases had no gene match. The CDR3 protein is CAIPTGTGRSGGYTF. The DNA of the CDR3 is TGTGCCATCCCTACCGGGACAGGGAGGAGCGGTGGCTACACCTTC.

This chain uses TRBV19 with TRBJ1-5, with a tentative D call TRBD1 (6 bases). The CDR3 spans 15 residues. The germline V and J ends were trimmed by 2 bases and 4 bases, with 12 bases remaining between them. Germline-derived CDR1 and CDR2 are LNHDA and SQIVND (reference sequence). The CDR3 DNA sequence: TGTGCCAGTAGTATACAGGGGTCCCTGAATCAGCCCCAGCATTTT. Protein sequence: CASSIQGSLNQPQHF.

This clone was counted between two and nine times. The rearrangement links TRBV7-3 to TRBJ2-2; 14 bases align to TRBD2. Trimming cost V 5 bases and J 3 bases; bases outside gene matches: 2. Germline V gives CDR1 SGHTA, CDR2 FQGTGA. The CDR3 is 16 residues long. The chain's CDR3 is CASSRTSGGYTGELFF. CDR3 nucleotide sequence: TGTGCCAGCAGCCGGACTAGCGGGGGGTACACCGGGGAGCTGTTTTTT.

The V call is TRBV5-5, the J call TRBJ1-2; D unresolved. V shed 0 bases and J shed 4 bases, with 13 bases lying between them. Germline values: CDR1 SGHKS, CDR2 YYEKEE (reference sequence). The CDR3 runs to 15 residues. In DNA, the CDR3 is TGTGCCAGCAGCTTGGATCCCCACGGCTTCTATGGCTACACCTTC. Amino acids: CASSLDPHGFYGYTF.

The CDR3 here is CASSLVGPLAKNIQYF. CDR3 nucleotides: TGTGCCAGCAGCTTAGTCGGCCCGCTAGCCAAAAACATTCAGTACTTC. The chain links TRBV7-2 to TRBJ2-4; no definite D call. Trimming removed 1 base from V and 0 bases from J, with 10 bases in between. The CDR3 runs to 16 residues. CDR1 is SGHTA, CDR2 FQGNSA, per germline.

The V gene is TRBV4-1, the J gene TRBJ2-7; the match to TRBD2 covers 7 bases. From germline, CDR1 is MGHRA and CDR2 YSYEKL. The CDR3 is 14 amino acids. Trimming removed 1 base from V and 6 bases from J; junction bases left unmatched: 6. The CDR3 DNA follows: TGCGCCAGCAGCCAAGGACTCGGGGGGTCCGAGCAGTACTTC. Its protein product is CASSQGLGGSEQYF.

CDR3 sequence reads: CSVRTGAPNQPQHF. DNA of the CDR3: TGCAGCGTGAGGACAGGGGCCCCCAATCAGCCCCAGCATTTT. The chain joins TRBV29-1 to TRBJ1-5, with 9 bases matching TRBD1. Germline V gene lookup returns CDR1 SQVTM and CDR2 ANQGSEA. With 6 bases clipped from V and 3 bases from J, the junction kept 6 bases outside the gene matches. CDR3 size: 14 residues.

CDR3 loop: CASRRPGLGLNEQFF. For the CDR3, the DNA is TGTGCCAGCAGAAGACCGGGACTAGGTCTCAATGAGCAGTTCTTC. The rearrangement joins TRBV7-2 to TRBJ2-1; 8 nucleotides agree with TRBD2. In germline, CDR1 is SGHTA, CDR2 FQGNSA. Trimming cost V 6 bases and J 6 bases; bases outside gene matches: 10. The CDR3 is made up of 15 amino acids.

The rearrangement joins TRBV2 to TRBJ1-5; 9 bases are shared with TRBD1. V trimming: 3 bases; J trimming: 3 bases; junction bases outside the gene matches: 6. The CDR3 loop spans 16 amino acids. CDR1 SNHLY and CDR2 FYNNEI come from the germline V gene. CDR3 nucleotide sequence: TGTGCCAGCAGTGACCAGACAGGGGGTGACAATCAGCCCCAGCATTTT. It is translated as CASSDQTGGDNQPQHF.

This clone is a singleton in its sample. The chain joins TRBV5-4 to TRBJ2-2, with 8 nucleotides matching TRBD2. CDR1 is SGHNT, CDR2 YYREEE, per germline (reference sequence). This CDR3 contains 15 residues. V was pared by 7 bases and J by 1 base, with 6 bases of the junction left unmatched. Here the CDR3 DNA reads TGTGCCAGCCGGGAGGGAGGGGGGAACACCGGGGAGCTGTTTTTT. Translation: CASREGGGNTGELFF.

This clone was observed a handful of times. The CDR3 DNA reads TGTGCCAGCACGGACAGGGTGTACGAGCAGTACTTC. Amino acids: CASTDRVYEQYF. The chain combines TRBV2 with TRBJ2-7, with TRBD1 matching 8 bases. The CDR3 loop spans 12 amino acids. The ends lost 7 bases at V and 4 bases at J; junction bases unmatched: 3. The V gene's germline CDR1 is SNHLY and CDR2 FYNNEI.

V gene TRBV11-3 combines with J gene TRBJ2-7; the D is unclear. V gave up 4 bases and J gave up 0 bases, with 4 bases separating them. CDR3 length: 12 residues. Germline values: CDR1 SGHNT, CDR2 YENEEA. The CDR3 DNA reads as TGTGCCAGCAGCTCGAGCTCCTACGAGCAGTACTTC. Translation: CASSSSSYEQYF.

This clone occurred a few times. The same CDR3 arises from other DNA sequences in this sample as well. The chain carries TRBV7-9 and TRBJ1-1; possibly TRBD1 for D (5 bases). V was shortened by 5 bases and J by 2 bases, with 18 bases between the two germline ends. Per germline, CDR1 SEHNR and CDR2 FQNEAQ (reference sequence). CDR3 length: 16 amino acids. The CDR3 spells CASSPGGTDSNTEAFF. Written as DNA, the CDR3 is TGTGCCAGCAGCCCCGGGGGGACGGACTCTAACACTGAAGCTTTCTTT.

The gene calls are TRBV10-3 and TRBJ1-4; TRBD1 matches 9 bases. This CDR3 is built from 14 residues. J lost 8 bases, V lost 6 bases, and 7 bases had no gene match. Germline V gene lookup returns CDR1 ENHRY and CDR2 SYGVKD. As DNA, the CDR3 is TGTGCCATCAGGGGGACAGGGTTATACGAAAAACTGTTTTTT. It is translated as CAIRGTGLYEKLFF.

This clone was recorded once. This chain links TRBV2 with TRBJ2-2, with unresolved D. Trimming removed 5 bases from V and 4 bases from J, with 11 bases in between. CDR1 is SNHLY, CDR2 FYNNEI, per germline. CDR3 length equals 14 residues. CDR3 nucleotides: TGTGCCAGCAGTCCCGAACACGTCACCGGGGAGCTGTTTTTT. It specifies CASSPEHVTGELFF.

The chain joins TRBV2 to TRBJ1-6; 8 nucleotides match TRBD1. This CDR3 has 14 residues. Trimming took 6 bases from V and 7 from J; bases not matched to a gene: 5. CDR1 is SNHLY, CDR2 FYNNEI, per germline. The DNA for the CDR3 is TGTGCCAGCAGCATCGGGACAGGAAATTCACCCCTCCACTTT. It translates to CASSIGTGNSPLHF.

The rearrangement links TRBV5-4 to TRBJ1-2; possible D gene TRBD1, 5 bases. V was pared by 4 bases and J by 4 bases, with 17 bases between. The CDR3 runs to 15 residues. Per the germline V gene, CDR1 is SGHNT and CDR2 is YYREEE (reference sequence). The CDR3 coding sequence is TGTGCCAGCAGCCTGGGGGGAGGAGGGGTCTATGGCTACACCTTC. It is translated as CASSLGGGGVYGYTF.

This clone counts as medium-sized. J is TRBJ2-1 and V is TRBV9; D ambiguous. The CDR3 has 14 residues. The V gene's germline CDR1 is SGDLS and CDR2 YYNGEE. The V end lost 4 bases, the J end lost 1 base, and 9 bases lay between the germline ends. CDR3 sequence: CASSPLRSYNEQFF. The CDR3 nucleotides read TGTGCCAGCAGCCCCTTAAGGTCCTACAATGAGCAGTTCTTC.

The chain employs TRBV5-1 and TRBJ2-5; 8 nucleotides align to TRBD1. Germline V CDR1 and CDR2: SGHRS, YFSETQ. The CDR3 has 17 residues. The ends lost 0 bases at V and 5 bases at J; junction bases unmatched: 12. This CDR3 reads CASSLAGTGRRGETQYF. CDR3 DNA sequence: TGCGCCAGCAGCTTGGCCGGGACAGGCAGACGAGGCGAGACCCAGTACTTC.

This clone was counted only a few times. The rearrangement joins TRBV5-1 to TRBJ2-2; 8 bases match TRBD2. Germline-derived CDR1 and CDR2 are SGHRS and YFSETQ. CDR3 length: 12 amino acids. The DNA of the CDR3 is TGCGCGAGCGGGGGTGTCTCCGGGGAGCTGTTTTTT. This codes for CASGGVSGELFF.

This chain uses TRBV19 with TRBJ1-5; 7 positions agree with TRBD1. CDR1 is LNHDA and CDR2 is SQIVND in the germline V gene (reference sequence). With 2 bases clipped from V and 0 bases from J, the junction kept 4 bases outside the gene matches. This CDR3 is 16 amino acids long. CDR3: CASSIITGVSNQPQHF. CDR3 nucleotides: TGTGCCAGTAGTATAATCACAGGGGTTAGCAATCAGCCCCAGCATTTT.

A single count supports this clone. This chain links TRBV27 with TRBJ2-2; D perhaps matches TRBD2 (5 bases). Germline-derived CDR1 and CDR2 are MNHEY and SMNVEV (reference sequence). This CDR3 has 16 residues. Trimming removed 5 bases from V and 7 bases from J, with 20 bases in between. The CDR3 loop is CASSPRRGSDFGELFF. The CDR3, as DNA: TGTGCCAGCAGTCCTCGCCGTGGTAGCGACTTCGGGGAGCTGTTTTTT.

The CDR3 region is CASSYRTYSGRANVGELFF. CDR3 nucleotide sequence: TGTGCCAGCAGCTACCGGACGTATAGCGGGAGGGCGAATGTCGGGGAGCTGTTTTTT. V usage is TRBV13 and J usage is TRBJ2-2; TRBD2 agrees at 11 bases. Germline CDR1 and CDR2: PRHDT and FYEKMQ (reference sequence). This CDR3 comprises 19 residues. V lost 4 bases to trimming and J lost 7 bases; unmatched junction nucleotides: 17.

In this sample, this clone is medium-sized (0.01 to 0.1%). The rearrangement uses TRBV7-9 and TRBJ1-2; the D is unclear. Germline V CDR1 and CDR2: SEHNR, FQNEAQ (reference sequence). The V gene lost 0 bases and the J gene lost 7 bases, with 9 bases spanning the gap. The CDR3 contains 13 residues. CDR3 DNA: TGTGCCAGCAGCTTAGCCACATGGGGTGGCTACACCTTC. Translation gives CASSLATWGGYTF.

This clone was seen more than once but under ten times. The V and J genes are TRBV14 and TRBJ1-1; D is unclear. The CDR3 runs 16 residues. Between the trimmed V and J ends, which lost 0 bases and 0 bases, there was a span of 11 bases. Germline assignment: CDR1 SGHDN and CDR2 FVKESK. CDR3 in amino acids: CASSQDREFMNTEAFF. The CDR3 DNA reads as TGTGCCAGCAGCCAAGATCGGGAGTTCATGAACACTGAAGCTTTCTTT.

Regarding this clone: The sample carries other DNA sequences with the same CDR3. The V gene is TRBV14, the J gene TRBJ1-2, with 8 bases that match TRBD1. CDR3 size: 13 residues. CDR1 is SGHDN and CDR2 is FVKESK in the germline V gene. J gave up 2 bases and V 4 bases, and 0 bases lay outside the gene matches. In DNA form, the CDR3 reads TGTGCCAGCAGCCGGGACAGGAACTATGGCTACACCTTC. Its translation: CASSRDRNYGYTF.

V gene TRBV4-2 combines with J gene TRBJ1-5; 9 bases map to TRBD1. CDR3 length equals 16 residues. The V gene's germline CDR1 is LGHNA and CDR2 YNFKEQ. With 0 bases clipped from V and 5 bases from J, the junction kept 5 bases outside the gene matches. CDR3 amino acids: CASSQDRTGGYQPQHF. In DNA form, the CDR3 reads TGTGCCAGCAGCCAAGATAGAACAGGGGGCTATCAGCCCCAGCATTTT.

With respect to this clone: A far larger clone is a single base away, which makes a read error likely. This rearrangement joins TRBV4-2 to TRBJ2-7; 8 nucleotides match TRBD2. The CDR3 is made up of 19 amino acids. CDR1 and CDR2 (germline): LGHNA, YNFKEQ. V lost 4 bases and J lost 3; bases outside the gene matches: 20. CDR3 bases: TGTGCCAGCAGCCCCGCCGGGGGGAGCGGGAGCGATTTCGGCTACGAGCAGTACTTC. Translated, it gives CASSPAGGSGSDFGYEQYF.

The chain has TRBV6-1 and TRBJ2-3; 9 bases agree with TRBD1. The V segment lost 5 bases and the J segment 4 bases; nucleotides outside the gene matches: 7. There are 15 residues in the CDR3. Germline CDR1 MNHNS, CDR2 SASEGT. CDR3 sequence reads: CASSRRDRDADTQYF. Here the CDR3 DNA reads TGTGCCAGCAGTCGCCGGGACAGGGATGCAGATACGCAGTATTTT.